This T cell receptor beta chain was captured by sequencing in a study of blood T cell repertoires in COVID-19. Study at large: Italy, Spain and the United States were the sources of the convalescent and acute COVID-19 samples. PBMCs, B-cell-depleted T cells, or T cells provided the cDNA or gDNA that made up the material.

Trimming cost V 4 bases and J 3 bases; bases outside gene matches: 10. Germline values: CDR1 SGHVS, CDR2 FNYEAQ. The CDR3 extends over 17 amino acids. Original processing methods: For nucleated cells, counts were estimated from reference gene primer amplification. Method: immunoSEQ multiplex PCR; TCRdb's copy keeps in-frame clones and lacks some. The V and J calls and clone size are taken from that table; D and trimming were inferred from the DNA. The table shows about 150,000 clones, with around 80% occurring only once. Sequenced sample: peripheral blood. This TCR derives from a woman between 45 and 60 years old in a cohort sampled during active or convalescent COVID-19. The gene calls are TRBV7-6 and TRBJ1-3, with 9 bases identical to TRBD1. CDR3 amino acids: CASSSNRDRVIGNTIYF. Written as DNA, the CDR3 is TGTGCCAGCAGCTCAAATAGGGACAGGGTTATTGGAAACACCATATATTTT.